This T cell receptor beta chain is drawn from a study of T cell responses to AZD1222 COVID-19 vaccine. In the case of this clone: Antigen specificity is unknown.

Findings and limits, study-wide: Repertoire sampling occurred only after the peak T cell response. In a largely white British group with more females than males, clonal diversity was possibly underestimated.

Generated by immunoSEQ multiplex PCR, the TCRdb table keeps only in-frame clones and is missing some. The sample lists under 150,000 clones, 90% to 95% occurring once. Trimming removed 1 base at V and 2 bases at J, with 9 bases between. Germline CDR1 reads KGHSH; CDR2 reads LQKENI. The CDR3 extends over 14 amino acids. V usage is TRBV18 and J usage is TRBJ2-7; the D gene could be TRBD1 or TRBD2 (5 bases each). Specimen: peripheral blood, collected 28 days after the second AZD1222 dose. The TCR originated in an adult who received the AZD1222 COVID-19 vaccine. CDR3 nucleotide sequence: TGTGCCAGCTCACCACTAGGGGAGACCTACGAGCAGTACTTC. As protein: CASSPLGETYEQYF.